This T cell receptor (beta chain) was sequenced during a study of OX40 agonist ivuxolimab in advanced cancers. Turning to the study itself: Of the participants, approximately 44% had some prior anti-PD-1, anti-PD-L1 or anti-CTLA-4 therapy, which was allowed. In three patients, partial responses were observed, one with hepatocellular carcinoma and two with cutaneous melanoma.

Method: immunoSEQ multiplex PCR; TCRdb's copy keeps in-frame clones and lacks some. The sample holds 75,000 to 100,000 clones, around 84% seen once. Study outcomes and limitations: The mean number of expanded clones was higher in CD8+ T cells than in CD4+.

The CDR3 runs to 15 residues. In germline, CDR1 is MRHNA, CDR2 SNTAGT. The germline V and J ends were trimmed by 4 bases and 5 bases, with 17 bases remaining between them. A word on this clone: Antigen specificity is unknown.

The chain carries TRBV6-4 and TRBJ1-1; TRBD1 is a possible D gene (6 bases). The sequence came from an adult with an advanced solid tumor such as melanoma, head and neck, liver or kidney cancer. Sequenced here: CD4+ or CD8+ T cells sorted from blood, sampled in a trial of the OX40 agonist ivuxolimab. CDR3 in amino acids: CASSAEGERGTEAFF. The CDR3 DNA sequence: TGTGCCAGCAGTGCCGAGGGGGAGAGGGGTACTGAAGCTTTCTTT.